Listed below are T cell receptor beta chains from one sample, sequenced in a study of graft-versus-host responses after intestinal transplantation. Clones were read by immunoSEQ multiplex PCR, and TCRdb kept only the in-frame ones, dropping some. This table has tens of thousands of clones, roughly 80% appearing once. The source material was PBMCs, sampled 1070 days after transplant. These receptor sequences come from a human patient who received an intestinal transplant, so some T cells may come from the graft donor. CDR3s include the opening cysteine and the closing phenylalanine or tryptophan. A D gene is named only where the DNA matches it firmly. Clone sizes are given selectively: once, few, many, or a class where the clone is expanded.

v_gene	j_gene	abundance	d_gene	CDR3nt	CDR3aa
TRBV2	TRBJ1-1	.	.	TGTGCCAGCAGTGACCCATCAACAGGGATAGAATTGGACACTGAAGCTTTCTTT	CASSDPSTGIELDTEAFF
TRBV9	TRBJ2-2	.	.	TGTGCCAGCAGGGCGGAGAACACTGGGGAGCTGTTTTTT	CASRAENTGELFF
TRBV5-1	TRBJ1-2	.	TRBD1	TGCGCCAGCAGCTACACTCTGACGGACAGGGGAAGCTATGGCTACACCTTC	CASSYTLTDRGSYGYTF
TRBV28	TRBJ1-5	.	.	TGTGCCATCCTGGGGGGTTTAGGGGCTAGTGGCAATCAGCCCCAGCATTTT	CAILGGLGASGNQPQHF
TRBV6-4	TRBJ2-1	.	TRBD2	TGTGCCAGCAGTCCCTTAGCGGGAGGGATTGGCAATGAGCAGTTCTTC	CASSPLAGGIGNEQFF
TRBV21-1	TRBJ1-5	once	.	TGTGCCAGCAGCAAATGGGGACCTGGGGGCAATCAGCCCCAGCATTTT	CASSKWGPGGNQPQHF
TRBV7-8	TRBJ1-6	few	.	TGTGCCAGCAGCTTAGTAGCAGGGCCAGAGGCAGGTCCTATTTCACCCCTCCACTTT	CASSLVAGPEAGPISPLHF
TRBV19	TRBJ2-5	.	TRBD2	TGTGCCAGTAGTATGGGGGGGTGGAAAAGCCAAGAGACCCAGTACTTC	CASSMGGWKSQETQYF
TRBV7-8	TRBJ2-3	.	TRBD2	TGTGCCAGCAGCAGCAGACTAGCGGGAGAATCTTTCACAGATACGCAGTATTTT	CASSSRLAGESFTDTQYF
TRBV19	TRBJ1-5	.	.	TGTGCCAGTAACGGGAGAAGGGAGTCGGAGCCCCAGCATTTT	CASNGRRESEPQHF
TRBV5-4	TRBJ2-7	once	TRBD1	TGTGCCAGCAGCCCAGGACAGGGCGCCCTTGGTCGAGAGCAGTACTTC	CASSPGQGALGREQYF
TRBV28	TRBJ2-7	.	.	TGTGCCAGCAGTTTAGTAGGGTACGAGCAGTACTTC	CASSLVGYEQYF
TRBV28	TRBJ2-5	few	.	TGTGCCTCCACAAGGGGGGGGTACCAAGAGACCCAGTACTTC	CASTRGGYQETQYF
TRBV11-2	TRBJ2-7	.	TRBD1	TGTGCCAGCAGCTTAAGGCCAGGGGGCTCCTACGAGCAGTACTTC	CASSLRPGGSYEQYF
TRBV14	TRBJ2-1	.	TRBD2	TGTGCCAGCAGCCAAAGGACTAGCGGGGGTAGCTCCTACAATGAGCAGTTCTTC	CASSQRTSGGSSYNEQFF
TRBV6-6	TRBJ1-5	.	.	TGTGCCAGCAGTTACAGGAGCGGTGGGGTCCAGCCCCAGCATTTT	CASSYRSGGVQPQHF
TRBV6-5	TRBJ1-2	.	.	TGTGCCAGCAGTTACTCCCGGGGGCTAAGAGGCTACACCTTC	CASSYSRGLRGYTF
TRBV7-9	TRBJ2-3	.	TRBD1	TGTGCCAGCACCTCTCCCCGGGGACAGGGGAGAGATACGCAGTATTTT	CASTSPRGQGRDTQYF